This TCR beta chain came from a study of cytomegalovirus exposure and HLA in healthy donors. Amplification used 60 Vbeta primers and 13 Jbeta primers. Generated by immunoSEQ multiplex PCR, the TCRdb table keeps only in-frame clones and is missing some. Among under 150,000 clones listed, 60% to 85% were seen once. Study-wide results and caveats: Earlier analysis yielded a pattern in which most TCR beta V segments were productive about 90% or about 30% of the time.

Germline V gives CDR1 SNHLY, CDR2 FYNNEI. V trimming: 4 bases; J trimming: 4 bases; junction bases outside the gene matches: 1. The CDR3 spans 13 residues. This clone was seen once. The antigen is not known. This TCR came from a man younger than 35 in good health and CMV-seronegative. The chain joins TRBV2 to TRBJ1-2, with TRBD1 matching over 9 bases. Sequencing used PBMCs. The CDR3 spells CASSVGQGYGYTF. Here the CDR3 DNA reads TGTGCCAGCAGTGTGGGACAGGGCTATGGCTACACCTTC.